Following are 27 T cell receptor beta chains from one sample sequenced in a study of regulatory T cells in long-lasting Graves disease (dated by TCRdb to the early 2020s). Explained via the paper, the time point label denotes: newly diagnosed GD, antithyroid drugs for less than 3 months. For both TCR sequencing and RNA sequencing, RNA was extracted from PBMCs in TRIzol. Library prep was done by multiplex PCR. TCRdb names Illumina HiSeq 4000 as the instrument used. TCR beta libraries were built with iRepertoire HTBI primers and Arm-PCR amplification of CDR3 regions. TCRdb passed the public sequencing reads through fastp at Q25 and MiXCR, retaining productive beta sequences. Records with the same CDR3 protein are collapsed into one entry carrying the most frequent genes and DNA. For this sample there are about 560,000 distinct CDR3 sequences; roughly 15% appear just once. Jointly, the top ten make up around 12% of the sample.

The same data also contributed to another study, on T cells in Graves' hyperthyroidism and ophthalmopathy.

The specimen was peripheral blood mononuclear cells (PBMCs), collected at new diagnosis, from a patient treated with antithyroid drugs. The source is a man aged 18 to 30 with Graves disease. Donor details come from another sample of the same person, matched by shared clones.

The V and J genes are TRBV7-2 and TRBJ2-7; 8 bases are shared with TRBD2. Unmatched junction bases numbered 10, after V lost 2 bases and J lost 4 bases. Germline V CDR1 and CDR2: SGHTA, FQGNSA. The CDR3 is made up of 16 amino acids. The CDR3 loop reads CASSLTQAGVAYEQYF. CDR3 sequence (DNA): TGTGCCAGCAGCTTAACCCAAGCGGGAGTCGCATACGAGCAGTACTTC.

The genes are TRBV11-3 and TRBJ2-3; either TRBD1 or TRBD2 may fit D (6 bases each). Germline values: CDR1 SGHNT, CDR2 YENEEA. Trimming left V 4 bases short and J 4 bases short, with 15 bases between. The CDR3 loop spans 15 amino acids. CDR3: CASSWRGIGSDTQYF. CDR3 bases: TGTGCCAGCAGCTGGAGGGGGATTGGTTCAGATACGCAGTATTTT.

This clonotype was detected many times. The chain employs TRBV13 and TRBJ2-5; D gene ambiguous. The CDR3 has 14 residues. V shed 2 bases and J shed 2 bases, with 9 bases lying between them. The germline CDR1 and CDR2 sequences are PRHDT and FYEKMQ (reference sequence). DNA of the CDR3: TGTGCCAGCAGCTTATGGGCAGCACAAGAGACCCAGTACTTC. Translating it yields CASSLWAAQETQYF. Drawing the rest from reference TRBV13 and TRBJ2-5, the complete variable domain is AAGVIQSPRHLIKEKRETATLKCYPIPRHDTVYWYQQGPGQDPQFLISFYEKMQSDKGSIPDRFSAQQFSDYHSELNMSSLELGDSALYFCASSLWAAQETQYFGPGTRLLVL.

This clonotype was detected a few times. The V and J genes are TRBV20-1 and TRBJ1-1, with TRBD1 matching over 10 bases. The CDR3 totals 15 residues. CDR1 and CDR2 (germline): DFQATT, SNEGSKA (reference sequence). Trimming at V came to 5 bases and at J to 7 bases, leaving 13 bases not matched to a gene. The CDR3 loop reads CSAQKLRQGAVEAFF. The CDR3 DNA follows: TGCAGTGCTCAAAAGCTTCGACAGGGGGCGGTTGAAGCTTTCTTT.

This clonotype has ten or more counts. The CDR3 spells CSVDSDGRDGYTF. The CDR3 coding sequence is TGCAGCGTTGACTCGGACGGACGGGATGGCTACACCTTC. V gene TRBV29-1 combines with J gene TRBJ1-2; no firm D call. The germline gives CDR1 SQVTM, CDR2 ANQGSEA. V was clipped by 3 bases and J by 6 bases, with 14 bases between them. The CDR3 consists of 13 residues. Using reference TRBV29-1 and TRBJ1-2 for the parts outside the CDR3, the full variable domain is SAVISQKPSRDICQRGTSLTIQCQVDSQVTMMFWYRQQPGQSLTLIATANQGSEATYESGFVIDKFPISRPNLTFSTLTVSNMSPEDSSIYLCSVDSDGRDGYTFGSGTRLTVV.

This clonotype occurred a few times. This chain joins TRBV6-5 and TRBJ2-6; no firm D call. CDR3 length: 15 residues. CDR1 and CDR2 (germline): MNHEY, SVGAGI. V was cut by 1 base and J by 1 base, with 5 bases left in between. This CDR3 reads CASSYWPSGANVLTF. In nucleotides, the CDR3 is TGTGCCAGCAGTTACTGGCCTTCTGGGGCCAACGTCCTGACTTTC.

This clonotype turned up a few times. The rearrangement joins TRBV19 to TRBJ1-3; D is unclear. CDR1 LNHDA and CDR2 SQIVND come from the germline V gene (reference sequence). The CDR3 loop spans 13 amino acids. V gave up 3 bases and J gave up 3 bases, with 6 bases separating them. CDR3 in DNA: TGTGCCAGTAGTATCGCTTTTGGAAACACCATATATTTT. Translation: CASSIAFGNTIYF. Based on the CDR3 plus reference TRBV19 and TRBJ1-3, the full variable domain is DGGITQSPKYLFRKEGQNVTLSCEQNLNHDAMYWYRQDPGQGLRLIYYSQIVNDFQKGDIAEGYSVSREKKESFPLTVTSAQKNPTAFYLCASSIAFGNTIYFGEGSWLTVV.

At least ten counts were recorded for this clonotype. The chain has TRBV7-9 and TRBJ2-7; D unresolved. The V gene's germline CDR1 is SEHNR and CDR2 FQNEAQ (reference sequence). Trimming cost V 4 bases and J 7 bases, with 14 bases left between them. The CDR3 has 13 amino acids. The CDR3 region is CASSSRVVSEQYF. CDR3 in DNA: TGTGCCAGCAGCTCCCGCGTAGTTTCTGAGCAGTACTTC. Complete variable domain (other parts from reference TRBV7-9 and TRBJ2-7): DTGVSQNPRHKITKRGQNVTFRCDPISEHNRLYWYRQTLGQGPEFLTYFQNEAQLEKSRLLSDRFSAERPKGSFSTLEIQRTEQGDSAMYLCASSSRVVSEQYFGPGTRLTVT.

This clonotype was detected ten times or more. The gene calls are TRBV5-1 and TRBJ2-3; 7 nucleotides agree with TRBD1. This CDR3 region has 15 residues. Trimming cost V 0 bases and J 2 bases; bases outside gene matches: 3. The V gene's germline CDR1 is SGHRS and CDR2 YFSETQ. For the CDR3, the DNA is TGCGCCAGCAGCTTGGGGACAGGACTCACAGATACGCAGTATTTT. Protein product: CASSLGTGLTDTQYF. The full variable domain, completed using reference TRBV5-1 and TRBJ2-3, is KAGVTQTPRYLIKTRGQQVTLSCSPISGHRSVSWYQQTPGQGLQFLFEYFSETQRNKGNFPGRFSGRQFSNSRSEMNVSTLELGDSALYLCASSLGTGLTDTQYFGPGTRLTVL.

This clonotype appeared many times. This sequence joins TRBV5-5 and TRBJ1-1; tentatively, D is TRBD1 (5 bases). The CDR3 sequence is 16 residues long. Trimming took 0 bases from V and 2 from J, leaving 14 bases between them. From germline, CDR1 is SGHKS and CDR2 YYEKEE (reference sequence). The CDR3 loop is CASSLDYWGSNTEAFF. The CDR3 DNA follows: TGTGCCAGCAGCTTGGATTATTGGGGGTCTAACACTGAAGCTTTCTTT.

The genes are TRBV3-1 and TRBJ2-1, with unresolved D. Trimming removed 0 bases at V and 9 bases at J, with 6 bases between. Germline V lookup: CDR1 LGHDT, CDR2 YNNKEL (reference sequence). The CDR3 contains 12 residues. In nucleotides, the CDR3 is TGTGCCAGCAGCCAAGATCTGGGTGAGCAGTTCTTC. Its protein product is CASSQDLGEQFF.

The table lists this clonotype with many counts. The chain recombines TRBV28 with TRBJ1-2, with D maybe TRBD1 (6 bases). There are 13 residues in the CDR3. V dropped 6 bases and J dropped 2 bases, with 10 bases sitting between them. Germline lookup yields CDR1 MDHEN and CDR2 SYDVKM. The CDR3 DNA is TGTGCCAGCAGAAGGACAGTCAACTATGGCTACACCTTC. Its translation: CASRRTVNYGYTF.

This clonotype was seen many times. CDR3 sequence (DNA): TGCAGTGCTAGGTGGGACAGGGCAGCCTACAATGAGCAGTTCTTC. Protein: CSARWDRAAYNEQFF. This chain joins TRBV20-1 and TRBJ2-1, with TRBD1 matching 9 bases. Germline V gives CDR1 DFQATT, CDR2 SNEGSKA (reference sequence). V shed 3 bases, J shed 2 bases, and the junction held 5 bases outside the gene matches. The CDR3 is made up of 15 amino acids.

The chain uses TRBV28 and TRBJ2-7, with 11 bases lining up with TRBD2. V was pared by 10 bases and J by 0 bases, with 2 bases of the junction left unmatched. CDR3 size: 13 residues. Per germline, CDR1 MDHEN and CDR2 SYDVKM. The CDR3 nucleotides read TGTGCCACGGGGACTAGCGGCTCCTACGAGCAGTACTTC. Protein product: CATGTSGSYEQYF.

The chain couples TRBV11-3 to TRBJ2-3; no clear D. Germline V gene sequence: CDR1 SGHNT, CDR2 YENEEA. Trimming cost V 3 bases and J 5 bases, with 12 bases left between them. This CDR3 comprises 14 residues. As DNA, the CDR3 is TGTGCCAGCAGCTTTAGCCAAACTATAGATACGCAGTATTTT. Translation gives CASSFSQTIDTQYF.

This clonotype came up many times. V and J are TRBV6-2 or TRBV6-3 and TRBJ2-1; TRBD2 matches 12 bases. V shed 5 bases and J 5 bases; nucleotides not matched to a gene: 4. CDR3 length: 15 amino acids. CDR1 and CDR2 from the germline V gene are MNHEY and SVGEGT. As DNA, the CDR3 is TGTGCCAGCAGTGCGTGGACTAGCGGGAACAATGAGCAGTTCTTC. Translated, it gives CASSAWTSGNNEQFF.

This clonotype showed up many times. This chain joins TRBV6-1 and TRBJ1-2, with D uncertain. Germline loops: CDR1 MNHNS, CDR2 SASEGT. The V gene lost 6 bases and the J gene lost 2 bases, with 16 bases spanning the gap. This CDR3 spans 15 amino acids. Written as DNA, the CDR3 is TGTGCCAGCAGCGCAAGAACCGGTGGAAACTATGGCTACACCTTC. It codes for CASSARTGGNYGYTF.

This clonotype was detected only a few times. CDR3 DNA: TGTGCCAGCTCACCGGATAGGTACGAGCAGTACTTC. Amino acid sequence: CASSPDRYEQYF. The genes are TRBV18 and TRBJ2-7; no definite D call. The CDR3 has 12 residues. Looked up from germline, CDR1 is KGHSH and CDR2 is LQKENI. Deletions cut 3 bases from V and 4 bases from J, with 7 bases between.

This clonotype occurred many times. The rearrangement uses TRBV12-3 or TRBV12-4 and TRBJ2-7; D tentatively reads TRBD1 or TRBD2 (6 bases each). V lost 8 bases and J lost 5, with 19 bases in between. The CDR3 runs 14 residues. The CDR3: CASGRTVASDEQYF. DNA of the CDR3: TGTGCCAGCGGGAGGACAGTCGCGTCCGACGAGCAGTACTTC.

Comment on this clonotype: This is likely an artifact of a read error, given a far larger clone one base away. V usage is TRBV7-3 and J usage is TRBJ1-1; no definite D call. Germline CDR1 SGHTA, CDR2 FQGTGA. The length of the CDR3 is 14 residues. V lost 0 bases and J lost 0, with 5 bases in between. The CDR3 bases are TGTGCCAGCAGCTTAACAGAGGTGAACACTGAAGCTTTCTTT. It specifies CASSLTEVNTEAFF.

This clonotype has at least ten counts. The chain employs TRBV27 and TRBJ1-1; 7 nucleotides align to TRBD1. Germline assignment: CDR1 MNHEY and CDR2 SMNVEV (reference sequence). This CDR3 is 14 amino acids long. Losses at the gene ends were 8 bases for V and 5 bases for J; bases not matched to a gene: 11. The CDR3 is CASAAYRGTTEAFF. The CDR3 DNA follows: TGTGCCAGCGCGGCGTACAGGGGTACAACTGAAGCTTTCTTT.

This clonotype was observed at least ten times. This chain connects TRBV20-1 to TRBJ2-1; D perhaps matches TRBD2 (6 bases). This CDR3 spans 15 amino acids. Germline-derived CDR1 and CDR2 are DFQATT and SNEGSKA (reference sequence). Trimming pared 3 bases from V and 2 bases from J, leaving 14 bases between. The CDR3 sequence is CSASPLGSTYNEQFF. The DNA for the CDR3 is TGCAGTGCTAGTCCGCTCGGGAGTACCTACAATGAGCAGTTCTTC.

The rearrangement uses TRBV6-1 and TRBJ1-1; D not certain. The CDR3 runs 14 residues. Deletions cut 8 bases from V and 1 base from J, with 14 bases between. From germline, CDR1 is MNHNS and CDR2 SASEGT. CDR3 amino acids: CASSPPHWNTEAFF. CDR3 DNA: TGTGCCAGCTCACCACCTCATTGGAACACTGAAGCTTTCTTT.

The chain carries TRBV6-1 and TRBJ2-6, with D possibly being TRBD1 (5 bases). The germline gives CDR1 MNHNS, CDR2 SASEGT. With 4 bases removed from V and 0 bases from J, the gap between germline ends came to 13 bases. This CDR3 has 17 residues. The CDR3 region is CASSAYRMSSGANVLTF. The CDR3 nucleotides read TGTGCCAGCAGTGCCTACAGGATGAGCTCTGGGGCCAACGTCCTGACTTTC.

This clonotype was counted a few times. The chain combines TRBV18 with TRBJ2-1; 8 nucleotides align to TRBD1. Looked up from germline, CDR1 is KGHSH and CDR2 is LQKENI. This CDR3 spans 15 amino acids. Trimming took 2 bases from V and 8 from J; bases not matched to a gene: 8. CDR3 nucleotides: TGTGCCAGCTCACCAAGGCAGGGGGCGAGGGATGAGCAGTTCTTC. Translated, it gives CASSPRQGARDEQFF.

In its sample, this clonotype was seen a few times. The J gene is TRBJ2-7, the V gene TRBV20-1; D call uncertain. The CDR3 spans 12 residues. The V gene's germline CDR1 is DFQATT and CDR2 SNEGSKA (reference sequence). Trimming stripped 1 base from V and 3 bases from J, with 7 bases between. As DNA, the CDR3 is TGCAGTGCTAGAGCGTCCAACTACGAGCAGTACTTC. This codes for CSARASNYEQYF.

The chain joins TRBV28 to TRBJ2-7; D is possibly TRBD1 or TRBD2 (5 bases each). CDR3 length equals 13 residues. V was cut by 5 bases and J by 3 bases, with 11 bases left in between. The germline gives CDR1 MDHEN, CDR2 SYDVKM. The CDR3, as DNA: TGTGCCAGCAGTGAGGGGAACAACTACGAGCAGTACTTC. This translates into CASSEGNNYEQYF.